Each of the 30 T cell receptor beta chains below was sequenced from the same sample in a study of regulatory T cells in long-lasting Graves disease. Combining iRepertoire HTBI primers with Arm-PCR of CDR3 regions, the authors built TCR beta libraries. TCRdb ran MiXCR on the multiplex PCR reads and lists one entry per CDR3 protein. The table shows around 500,000 distinct CDR3 sequences, with 12% occurring only once. As for time point: newly diagnosed GD, antithyroid drugs for less than 3 months. PBMC RNA was the source of the TCR library. Another study also made use of these data, one on T cells in Graves' hyperthyroidism and ophthalmopathy.

The sample consisted of peripheral blood mononuclear cells (PBMCs), taken at new diagnosis, from a patient treated with antithyroid drugs. The receptors shown here come from a young woman with Graves disease.

Only a few counts were recorded for this clonotype. The chain combines TRBV7-8 with TRBJ2-1; no definite D call. V was shortened by 6 bases and J by 15 bases, with 21 bases between the two germline ends. The CDR3 contains 13 residues. Germline assignment: CDR1 SGHVS and CDR2 FQNEAQ. This CDR3 reads CASSPRALDLWFF. The CDR3 coding sequence is TGTGCCAGCAGTCCACGGGCCCTCGACCTTTGGTTCTTC.

In this sample, this clonotype turned up many times. The V gene is TRBV15, the J gene TRBJ2-7, with D perhaps given as TRBD1 or TRBD2 (6 bases each). Per germline, CDR1 LNHNV and CDR2 YYDKDF (reference sequence). V lost 0 bases and J lost 6, with 12 bases in between. CDR3 length equals 14 residues. This CDR3 reads CATSRDRSGAEQYF. The DNA for the CDR3 is TGTGCCACCAGCAGAGATCGTTCGGGGGCCGAGCAGTACTTC.

This clonotype was observed many times. V usage is TRBV19 and J usage is TRBJ1-2, with D maybe TRBD1 (6 bases). Looked up from germline, CDR1 is LNHDA and CDR2 is SQIVND (reference sequence). Trimming left V 9 bases short and J 6 bases short, with 17 bases between. The CDR3 length is 13 residues. The CDR3 bases are TGTGCCAGCAGCTTAACAGGGCGAGATGGCTACACCTTC. As protein: CASSLTGRDGYTF.

This clonotype was seen many times. The chain has TRBV11-2 and TRBJ2-5; D uncertain. V lost 2 bases and J 1 base, leaving 8 bases between the germline ends. The V gene's germline CDR1 is SGHAT and CDR2 FQNNGV. There are 14 residues in the CDR3. CDR3 DNA: TGTGCCAGCAGCTTAATTCCTAGCCAAGAGACCCAGTACTTC. It encodes CASSLIPSQETQYF.

In its sample, this clonotype was seen many times. The rearrangement links TRBV11-2 to TRBJ1-2; possibly TRBD1 for D (5 bases). The ends were cut back, 5 bases at V and 2 bases at J, with 15 bases in the middle. Germline lookup yields CDR1 SGHAT and CDR2 FQNNGV. The CDR3 loop spans 15 amino acids. CDR3 bases: TGTGCCAGCAGCGAACAGATGGGGGTGAACTATGGCTACACCTTC. Its translation is CASSEQMGVNYGYTF.

V and J are TRBV7-2 and TRBJ2-3, with 16 bases identical to TRBD2. CDR1 is SGHTA and CDR2 is FQGNSA in the germline V gene. The CDR3 is 18 amino acids. The ends lost 5 bases at V and 4 bases at J; junction bases unmatched: 9. DNA for the CDR3: TGTGCCAGCAGCCCCCGAGGGACTAGCGGGAGGGTAGCAGATACGCAGTATTTT. This sequence encodes CASSPRGTSGRVADTQYF. Based on the CDR3 plus reference TRBV7-2 and TRBJ2-3, the full variable domain is GAGVSQSPSNKVTEKGKDVELRCDPISGHTALYWYRQSLGQGLEFLIYFQGNSAPDKSGLPSDRFSAERTGGSVSTLTIQRTQQEDSAVYLCASSPRGTSGRVADTQYFGPGTRLTVL.

V and J are TRBV30 and TRBJ2-1; 10 nucleotides match TRBD2. V lost 3 bases, J lost 9 bases, and 8 bases stayed unmatched. Germline V gives CDR1 GTSNPN, CDR2 SVGIG (reference sequence). This CDR3 region has 14 residues. CDR3 nucleotides: TGTGCCTGGAGCAGGCTAGCGGGAGTAAGTGAGCAGTTCTTC. It translates to CAWSRLAGVSEQFF.

This clonotype was observed at least ten times. An end of the junction differs from the germline gene, which may be a read error. The V gene is TRBV30, the J gene TRBJ1-2; a weak D match, TRBD1 (5 bases). This CDR3 is 12 amino acids long. The germline CDR1 and CDR2 sequences are GTSNPN and SVGIG (reference sequence). The CDR3, as DNA: TGTGCCTGGATAAGGCAGGGCTATGACTACACCTTC. Translating it yields CAWIRQGYDYTF. Full variable domain (remainder filled in from reference TRBV30 and TRBJ1-2): SQTIHQWPATLVQPVGSPLSLECTVEGTSNPNLYWYRQAAGRGLQLLFYSVGIGQISSEVPQNLSASRPQDRQFILSSKKLLLSDSGFYLCAWIRQGYDYTFGSGTRLTVV.

To note about this clonotype: A clone one base away is much larger, so this may be a read error. V usage is TRBV11-3 and J usage is TRBJ2-3; no clear D. There are 18 residues in the CDR3. CDR1 and CDR2 (germline): SGHNT, YENEEA. This CDR3 reads CASSLDPGPRLNTDTQCF. CDR3 sequence (DNA): TGTGCCAGCAGCTTAGACCCGGGCCCACGCTTGAATACAGATACGCAGTGTTTT.

In its sample, this clonotype was seen many times. The rearrangement uses TRBV2 and TRBJ2-1; a weak D match, TRBD2 (5 bases). The CDR3 totals 13 residues. V lost 0 bases and J lost 11, with 11 bases in between. Germline V gene lookup returns CDR1 SNHLY and CDR2 FYNNEI. The CDR3 sequence is CASSEANGLKQFF. DNA for the CDR3: TGTGCCAGCAGTGAAGCGAACGGACTTAAGCAGTTCTTC. Based on the CDR3 plus reference TRBV2 and TRBJ2-1, the full variable domain is EPEVTQTPSHQVTQMGQEVILRCVPISNHLYFYWYRQILGQKVEFLVSFYNNEISEKSEIFDDQFSVERPDGSNFTLKIRSTKLEDSAMYFCASSEANGLKQFFGPGTRLTVL.

The chain recombines TRBV20-1 with TRBJ1-2; D is unresolved. Germline V gives CDR1 DFQATT, CDR2 SNEGSKA (reference sequence). Trimming left V 6 bases short and J 4 bases short, with 15 bases between. CDR3 length: 13 amino acids. This CDR3 is CSAILPEGYGYTF. DNA for the CDR3: TGCAGTGCAATCCTTCCAGAAGGCTATGGCTACACCTTC.

This clonotype occurred many times. V gene TRBV28 combines with J gene TRBJ2-3, with TRBD2 matching over 7 bases. With 8 bases clipped from V and 2 bases from J, the junction kept 7 bases outside the gene matches. The germline V gene encodes CDR1 MDHEN and CDR2 SYDVKM. The CDR3 sequence is 14 residues long. The CDR3: CASREAGTTDTQYF. In DNA, the CDR3 is TGTGCCAGCCGGGAAGCGGGAACCACAGATACGCAGTATTTT.

The chain links TRBV7-6 to TRBJ2-2; D call uncertain. The CDR3 spans 13 residues. Germline V gives CDR1 SGHVS, CDR2 FNYEAQ. With 5 bases removed from V and 8 bases from J, the gap between germline ends came to 12 bases. The CDR3, as DNA: TGTGCCAGCAGCCCCGGGCGCCAAGGGGAGCTGTTTTTT. Its translation: CASSPGRQGELFF. Full variable domain (missing parts from reference TRBV7-6 and TRBJ2-2): GAGVSQSPRYKVTKRGQDVALRCDPISGHVSLYWYRQALGQGPEFLTYFNYEAQQDKSGLPNDRFSAERPEGSISTLTIQRTEQRDSAMYRCASSPGRQGELFFGEGSRLTVL.

This clonotype was recorded many times. This chain uses TRBV27 with TRBJ1-1; possible D gene TRBD1, 5 bases. The CDR3 runs 16 residues. CDR1 is MNHEY, CDR2 SMNVEV, per germline (reference sequence). Trimming removed 4 bases at V and 6 bases at J, with 21 bases between. CDR3 loop: CASSSPTAPGSAEAFF. In nucleotides, the CDR3 is TGTGCCAGCAGTTCGCCGACAGCCCCAGGGTCGGCTGAAGCTTTCTTT.

With respect to this clonotype: A much larger clone lies a single base off, so this may be a read error. The chain is built from TRBV12-3 or TRBV12-4 and TRBJ2-7; 10 bases agree with TRBD1. The CDR3 spans 18 residues. Unmatched junction bases numbered 18, after V lost 3 bases and J lost 7 bases. The CDR3 coding sequence is TGTGCCAGCAGTTTCCCCATTCAAACGGGACAGGGGTTCATTGAGCAGTACTTC. The encoded protein is CASSFPIQTGQGFIEQYF.

The CDR3 reads CASRSIYGYTF. CDR3 bases: TGTGCCAGCCGATCGATCTATGGCTACACCTTC. This chain joins TRBV28 and TRBJ1-2, with D hard to call. Germline V gives CDR1 MDHEN, CDR2 SYDVKM. V was trimmed by 8 bases and J by 4 bases, leaving 8 bases between them. This CDR3 spans 11 amino acids.

With regard to this clonotype: A much more abundant neighbour one base away suggests this may be a read error. The CDR3 coding sequence is TGTGCCAGCAGCTTAAGCGGGACCCCCCTTCCTTTCTTT. Encoded protein: CASSLSGTPLPFF. The chain is built from TRBV13 and TRBJ1-1, with a weak D call TRBD1 (5 bases). The CDR3 is made up of 13 amino acids. With 2 bases removed from V and 12 bases from J, the gap between germline ends came to 16 bases. Germline V lookup: CDR1 PRHDT, CDR2 FYEKMQ (reference sequence).

The V gene is TRBV15, the J gene TRBJ2-7, with a tentative D call TRBD2 (6 bases). Trimming left V 5 bases short and J 6 bases short, with 20 bases between. Germline CDR1 LNHNV, CDR2 YYDKDF (reference sequence). The CDR3 totals 15 residues. The CDR3 DNA reads as TGTGCCACCAGCCAGTGGGGGGAGCCGAAACTCGAGCAGTACTTC. As protein: CATSQWGEPKLEQYF.

CDR3 loop: CAIGSGELFF. The CDR3 DNA sequence: TGTGCCATTGGATCTGGGGAGCTGTTTTTT. The chain combines TRBV19 with TRBJ2-2; D uncertain. Germline CDR1 is LNHDA and CDR2 is SQIVND (reference sequence). Trimming shortened V by 10 bases and J by 8 bases, and 8 bases separated the two germline ends. This CDR3 region has 10 residues.

The sample holds a few counts of this clonotype. The chain links TRBV27 to TRBJ1-4, with no clear D. CDR3 length: 13 amino acids. V lost 3 bases and J lost 8, with 10 bases in between. Germline V gene data show CDR1 as MNHEY and CDR2 as SMNVEV (reference sequence). CDR3 residues: CASSFWKTEKLFF. CDR3 in DNA: TGTGCCAGCAGTTTTTGGAAAACCGAAAAACTGTTTTTT.

This clonotype was seen at least ten times. V gene TRBV18 combines with J gene TRBJ2-1; TRBD2 matches 11 bases. J lost 7 bases, V lost 5 bases, and 10 bases had no gene match. This CDR3 has 16 amino acids. Germline loops: CDR1 KGHSH, CDR2 LQKENI. The CDR3 protein is CASSARPGLAANEQFF. In nucleotides, the CDR3 is TGTGCCAGCTCAGCAAGACCGGGACTAGCGGCTAATGAGCAGTTCTTC.

This clonotype was counted many times. CDR3 loop: CASKASREFF. Here the CDR3 DNA reads TGTGCCAGCAAAGCTTCAAGGGAGTTCTTC. The chain uses TRBV28 and TRBJ2-1; D uncertain. Trimming left V 7 bases short and J 14 bases short, with 12 bases between. The germline gives CDR1 MDHEN, CDR2 SYDVKM. This CDR3 has 10 residues.

This clonotype was observed at least ten times. The chain is built from TRBV11-1 and TRBJ2-1; D might be TRBD1 (6 bases). CDR1 is SGHAT and CDR2 is FQDESV in the germline V gene (reference sequence). V was cut by 5 bases and J by 3 bases, with 11 bases left in between. The length of the CDR3 is 14 residues. CDR3 coding DNA: TGTGCCAGCAGCGGGGGCGCCGGCTACAATGAGCAGTTCTTC. Translated: CASSGGAGYNEQFF.

This clonotype showed up many times. The rearrangement uses TRBV18 and TRBJ2-3, with D possibly matching TRBD2 (6 bases). The germline gives CDR1 KGHSH, CDR2 LQKENI. V was shortened by 3 bases and J by 8 bases, with 21 bases between the two germline ends. The CDR3 has 16 amino acids. CDR3 sequence reads: CASSPPASASGRTQYF. The CDR3 nucleotides are TGTGCCAGCTCACCCCCGGCTAGCGCCTCCGGGCGTACGCAGTATTTT.

There are many counts of this clonotype. V gene TRBV7-9 combines with J gene TRBJ2-1, with a weak D call TRBD2 (6 bases). Germline lookup yields CDR1 SEHNR and CDR2 FQNEAQ (reference sequence). The V end was cut by 0 bases, the J end by 10 bases, with 16 bases between. The CDR3 has 15 amino acids. CDR3 amino acids: CASSLAQAGGEEQFF. The CDR3 nucleotides are TGTGCCAGCAGCTTAGCCCAAGCCGGGGGAGAAGAGCAGTTCTTC.

The sample holds a few counts of this clonotype. The rearrangement links TRBV18 to TRBJ2-7; no clear D. Trimming shortened V by 2 bases and J by 7 bases, and 12 bases separated the two germline ends. Germline CDR1 is KGHSH and CDR2 is LQKENI. There are 13 residues in the CDR3. The CDR3 spells CASSPEGFGEQYF. CDR3 bases: TGTGCCAGCTCACCAGAAGGGTTCGGGGAGCAGTACTTC.

This clonotype was seen many times. V is TRBV11-2 and J is TRBJ2-7, with D perhaps given as TRBD1 or TRBD2 (5 bases each). The CDR3 consists of 15 residues. The V and J ends lost 5 bases and 1 base respectively, with 15 bases between them. From germline, CDR1 is SGHAT and CDR2 FQNNGV. CDR3: CASSPNRDHSYEQYF. In DNA form, the CDR3 reads TGTGCCAGCAGCCCGAACCGGGACCATTCCTACGAGCAGTACTTC.

This clonotype was detected ten times or more. The genes are TRBV11-2 and TRBJ1-1; tentative D call: TRBD1 (5 bases). Trimming left V 1 base short and J 4 bases short, with 10 bases between. The CDR3 spans 14 residues. Germline CDR1 reads SGHAT; CDR2 reads FQNNGV. CDR3 loop: CASSLVGGITEAFF. As DNA, the CDR3 is TGTGCCAGCAGCTTAGTGGGGGGGATCACTGAAGCTTTCTTT.

This clonotype showed up just a few times. The chain carries TRBV4-3 and TRBJ2-1; 9 nucleotides agree with TRBD2. Germline assignment: CDR1 LGHNA and CDR2 YSLEER. This CDR3 has 17 amino acids. Trimming at V came to 0 bases and at J to 7 bases, leaving 10 bases not matched to a gene. In DNA, the CDR3 is TGCGCCAGCAGCCAAGATTCCCCAGCGGGAGGCCTTAATGAGCAGTTCTTC. This translates into CASSQDSPAGGLNEQFF.

The gene calls are TRBV29-1 and TRBJ2-5, with TRBD2 as a possible D gene (8 bases). The CDR3 runs to 13 residues. Trimming stripped 4 bases from V and 7 bases from J, with 16 bases between. Looked up from germline, CDR1 is SQVTM and CDR2 is ANQGSEA. CDR3 nucleotide sequence: TGCAGCGTTGGACTAGCGCCAGGGGGGACCCAGTACTTC. It encodes CSVGLAPGGTQYF.